The rows below give T cell receptor beta chains drawn from one sample of a study of OX40 agonist ivuxolimab in advanced cancers. Generated by immunoSEQ multiplex PCR, the TCRdb table keeps only in-frame clones and is missing some. The sample contains tens of thousands of clones, under 90% of which appear only once. This specimen was CD4+ or CD8+ T cells sorted from blood, taken in a trial of the OX40 agonist ivuxolimab. All receptors derive from an adult with an advanced solid tumor such as melanoma, head and neck, liver or kidney cancer. Both conserved end residues are part of each CDR3. The order of the fields is clone size, V gene, J gene, D gene, CDR3 DNA, CDR3 protein. The D gene is left open where the match is weak. Clone sizes are given selectively: once, few, many, or a class where the clone is expanded.

>.|TRBV19|TRBJ2-5|.
TGTGCCAGTAGTTCCCGGGCGCAAGAGACCCAGTACTTC
CASSSRAQETQYF
>.|TRBV11-1|TRBJ2-1|.
TGTGCCAGCAGCTTAGCTCCAGGGGTGGGGAATGAGCAGTTCTTC
CASSLAPGVGNEQFF
>.|TRBV2|TRBJ1-1|.
TGTGCCAGCAGACCCCAGGGGCCGGCGAACACTGAAGCTTTCTTT
CASRPQGPANTEAFF
>.|TRBV7-3|TRBJ2-1|TRBD2
TGTGCCAGCAGCCCCGGGGGGGGTGAGCAGTTCTTC
CASSPGGGEQFF
>.|TRBV2|TRBJ2-1|TRBD2
TGTGCCAGCAGTGTGGTTGGGGGGGGTGAGCAGTTCTTC
CASSVVGGGEQFF
>.|TRBV10-3|TRBJ2-7|TRBD2
TGTGCCATCAGTCCGGGACTAGCGGTGACCGAGCAGTACTTC
CAISPGLAVTEQYF
>.|TRBV4-1|TRBJ1-6|.
TGCGCCAGCAGCCCCACCTTCCGGGAAAATTCACCCCTCCACTTT
CASSPTFRENSPLHF
>few|TRBV5-1|TRBJ1-3|.
TGCGCCAGCAGCTTGAGTTTAGGAGACTCTGGAAACACCATATATTTT
CASSLSLGDSGNTIYF
>.|TRBV28|TRBJ1-1|.
TGTGCCAGCAGTTTACTCGGGTCGGGTGAAGCTTTCTTT
CASSLLGSGEAFF
>.|TRBV5-4|TRBJ2-7|.
TGTGCCAGCAGCTTGGAATACGGGGGAGAGCAGTACTTC
CASSLEYGGEQYF
>.|TRBV11-3|TRBJ2-5|TRBD2
TGTGCCAGCAGCTTCAAGGGGACTAGGGTGGAGACCCAGTACTTC
CASSFKGTRVETQYF
>few|TRBV6-5|TRBJ1-3|.
TGTGCCAGCAGTTACTTAGACGGTGGAAACACCATATATTTT
CASSYLDGGNTIYF
>.|TRBV9|TRBJ2-7|.
TGTGCCAGCAGCGTAGACCCGGGAGCGACCTACGAGCAGTACTTC
CASSVDPGATYEQYF
>.|TRBV6-6|TRBJ1-5|.
TGTGCCAGCAGCTTCAGGGACCAACCGCATTTT
CASSFRDQPHF
>.|TRBV7-3|TRBJ2-5|TRBD2
TGTGCCAGCAGCTTAGGGAGGGGTGGAGAGACCCAGTACTTC
CASSLGRGGETQYF
>once|TRBV6-5|TRBJ1-1|.
TGTGCCAGCAGTTATTGGGAAAACACTGAAGCTTTCTTT
CASSYWENTEAFF
>once|TRBV7-9|TRBJ2-1|.
TGTGCCAGCAGCCCAGTGGGGACCAAAAGCTCCTACAATGAGCAGTTCTTC
CASSPVGTKSSYNEQFF
>.|TRBV7-9|TRBJ1-1|TRBD1
TGTGCCAGCAGTTCACAGGGGCGCACTGAAGCTTTCTTT
CASSSQGRTEAFF
>.|TRBV2|TRBJ1-1|.
TGTGCCAGCACCCGGGACGGGAACACTGAAGCTTTCTTT
CASTRDGNTEAFF
>.|TRBV9|TRBJ2-1|TRBD2
TGTGTCAGCAGCGCCCTAGCGGGAGATTACAATGAGCAGTTCTTC
CVSSALAGDYNEQFF
>.|TRBV4-1|TRBJ1-4|.
TGCGCCAGCAGCCAAAACAGCCGTGAAAAACTGTTTTTT
CASSQNSREKLFF
>.|TRBV19|TRBJ2-3|TRBD2
TGTGCCAGTAGTATAGCTCCGACTAGCGGGAGCGATACGCAGTATTTT
CASSIAPTSGSDTQYF
>.|TRBV30|TRBJ2-5|TRBD2
TGTGCCTGGAGTGAGGGAGCGGGAGGGGGAGAGACCCAGTACTTC
CAWSEGAGGGETQYF
>.|TRBV7-9|TRBJ2-3|TRBD2
TGTGCCAGCAGCTCGTCGGGACTAGCCATCACAGATACGCAGTATTTT
CASSSSGLAITDTQYF
>.|TRBV5-1|TRBJ2-3|TRBD1
TGCGCCAGCAGCCGGGACAGGAGCACAGATACGCAGTATTTT
CASSRDRSTDTQYF
>.|TRBV5-1|TRBJ2-1|TRBD2
TGCGCCAGCAGCTTGGTGGTAATGGGACTAGCGGAAAATGAGCAGTTCTTC
CASSLVVMGLAENEQFF
>.|TRBV7-9|TRBJ2-7|.
TGTGCCAGCAGCCGCCGGGACACTTACGAGCAGTACTTC
CASSRRDTYEQYF
>.|TRBV5-8|TRBJ1-4|TRBD1
TGTGCCAGCAGCTCAGGACAGGCAACTAATGAAAAACTGTTTTTT
CASSSGQATNEKLFF
>.|TRBV6-6|TRBJ2-5|.
TGTGCCAGCAGTACGACAGAGACCCAGTACTTC
CASSTTETQYF
>.|TRBV2|TRBJ2-1|.
TGTGCCAGCAGTGAAGCGCTTTCGCACAATGAGCAGTTCTTC
CASSEALSHNEQFF
>.|TRBV11-2|TRBJ2-1|TRBD1
TGTGCCAGCAGCCGAGACAGGGGAGAGCAGTTCTTC
CASSRDRGEQFF
>.|TRBV9|TRBJ1-5|.
TGTGCCAGCAGCTCCCGAGGGGATCAGCCCCAGCATTTT
CASSSRGDQPQHF
>few|TRBV2|TRBJ2-5|.
TGTGCCAGCAGCGCTACCTTCCTCCGGGACGGGGGAATAATTCCCCAGTACTTC
CASSATFLRDGGIIPQYF
>.|TRBV5-1|TRBJ2-2|TRBD1
TGCGCCAGCAGCTTGGGACAGGGGGCGCGTGGCACCGGGGAGCTGTTTTTT
CASSLGQGARGTGELFF
>.|TRBV15|TRBJ2-1|.
TGTGCCACCAGCAGGGTAGAGGGCGCGCAGTTCTTC
CATSRVEGAQFF
>once|TRBV2|TRBJ1-2|.
TGTGCCAGCAGTGCAAACTATGGCTACACCTTC
CASSANYGYTF
>once|TRBV5-4|TRBJ2-1|TRBD1
TGTGCCAGCAGCCCGGGGACAGGGCGCACCTACAATGAGCAGTTCTTC
CASSPGTGRTYNEQFF
>.|TRBV11-2|TRBJ1-1|TRBD1
TGTGCCAGCAGCTTAGGTGGACAGGGTTGGACTGAAGCTTTCTTT
CASSLGGQGWTEAFF
>.|TRBV7-3|TRBJ2-7|TRBD2
TGTGCCAGCAGCTTGGCTAGCGGGATTGGCTACGAGCAGTACTTC
CASSLASGIGYEQYF
>.|TRBV5-4|TRBJ2-2|.
TGTGCCAGCAGCTTGACAGGGAGGGTCGGGGAGCTGTTTTTT
CASSLTGRVGELFF
>.|TRBV2|TRBJ2-3|.
TGTGCCAGCAGGGGACGAGGGGGGGGCGATACGCAGTATTTT
CASRGRGGGDTQYF
>once|TRBV5-1|TRBJ1-2|TRBD1
TGCGCCAGCAGCGGACAGGGGGCGTATGGCTACACCTTC
CASSGQGAYGYTF
>.|TRBV30|TRBJ1-2|.
TGTGCCTCCTGGCCTCGGGGCGCATCCCGTGGCTACACCTTC
CASWPRGASRGYTF
>.|TRBV14|TRBJ2-2|TRBD1
TGTGCCAGCAGCCAAGGACAGGGGAGCATCGGGGAGCTGTTTTTT
CASSQGQGSIGELFF
>.|TRBV7-9|TRBJ2-5|TRBD2
TGTGCCAGCAGCTTAGGCCTGACTAGCGGGGGCCAAGAGACCCAGTACTTC
CASSLGLTSGGQETQYF
>.|TRBV18|TRBJ1-1|TRBD1
TGTGCCAGCCAGGAGACAGGGGAGACTGAAGCTTTCTTT
CASQETGETEAFF
>.|TRBV6-1|TRBJ1-5|.
TGTGCCAGCAGTGTACCTCAGGGCCGCAATCAGCCCCAGCATTTT
CASSVPQGRNQPQHF
>.|TRBV5-1|TRBJ1-2|TRBD1
TGCGCCAGCAGCTTGGATGGGACAGGGTCTGTGAGCTATGGCTACACCTTC
CASSLDGTGSVSYGYTF
>once|TRBV15|TRBJ2-7|.
TGTGCCACCAGCTTAGAGCGGCTAGAATCCTACGAGCAGTACTTC
CATSLERLESYEQYF
>.|TRBV28|TRBJ1-2|TRBD1
TGTGCCAGCAGCACAACCGGGACAGGGTACTATGGCTACACCTTC
CASSTTGTGYYGYTF
>.|TRBV10-3|TRBJ2-1|TRBD2
TGTGCCATCAGTGAGCCCCCTCCTGGGACTAGGAACAATGAGCAGTTCTTC
CAISEPPPGTRNNEQFF
>.|TRBV4-2|TRBJ1-4|.
TGTGCCAGCAGCCAAGTTGGAAGGACAACTAATGAAAAACTGTTTTTT
CASSQVGRTTNEKLFF
>.|TRBV7-7|TRBJ2-2|.
TGTGCTAGCAGCTTAGTTTCAGGAACCGGGGAGCTGTTTTTT
CASSLVSGTGELFF
>.|TRBV9|TRBJ2-3|.
TGTGCCAGCAGCGTAGGGGGTGGCGGAGATACGCAGTATTTT
CASSVGGGGDTQYF